The clone carrying this T cell receptor (beta chain) occurred a few times. Its matching antigen is unknown. Sequencing used immunoSEQ multiplex PCR; TCRdb keeps in-frame clones, though not all of them. The sample shows some 16,000 clones, around 78% of them seen only once. The sample belongs to a study of T cell repertoires in ileal Crohn's disease. Study-wide results and limits: Active smokers at surgery had more clonal expansions than non-smokers.

This CDR3 is 18 amino acids long. Germline V lookup: CDR1 MGHRA, CDR2 YSYEKL. The V and J ends lost 2 bases and 3 bases, in that order; junction bases with no gene match: 11. The sequence came from an adult with Crohn's disease. Sequenced material: ileal tissue. The genes are TRBV4-1 and TRBJ2-3; 10 positions match TRBD2. The CDR3: CASSQTEQAGGETDTQYF. CDR3 nucleotide sequence: TGCGCCAGCAGCCAAACTGAGCAAGCGGGGGGGGAAACAGATACGCAGTATTTT.